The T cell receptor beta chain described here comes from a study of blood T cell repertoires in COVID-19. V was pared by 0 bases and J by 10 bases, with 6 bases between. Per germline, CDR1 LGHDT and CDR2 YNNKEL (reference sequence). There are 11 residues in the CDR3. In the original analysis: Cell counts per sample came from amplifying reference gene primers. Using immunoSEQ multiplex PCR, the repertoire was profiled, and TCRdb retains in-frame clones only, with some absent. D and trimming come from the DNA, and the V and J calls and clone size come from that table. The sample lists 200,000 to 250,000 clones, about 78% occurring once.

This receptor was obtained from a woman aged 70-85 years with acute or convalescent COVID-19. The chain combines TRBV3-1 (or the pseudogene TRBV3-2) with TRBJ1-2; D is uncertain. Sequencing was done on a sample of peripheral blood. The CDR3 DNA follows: TGTGCCAGCAGCCAAGATATCGTCTACACCTTC. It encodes CASSQDIVYTF.